This entry lists 20 T cell receptor beta chains sequenced from one sample in a study of molecular identifiers for immune sequencing clone quantification. One entry per CDR3 protein, called by TCRdb with MiXCR from the PCR reads. The sample lists about 510,000 distinct CDR3 sequences; about 25% were seen once. Sample: naive CD8+ T cells from blood, with Jurkat cell RNA spiked in. Subset in this sample: FACS-sorted CD8+CD4-CCR7+CD45RA+ naive T cells. The receptors were gathered from a human donor in good health. Some libraries in this study had Jurkat cell RNA spiked in.

The J gene is TRBJ2-6, the V gene TRBV7-9; TRBD1 aligns across 11 bases. This CDR3 is built from 17 residues. In germline, CDR1 is SEHNR, CDR2 FQNEAQ (reference sequence). V lost 10 bases, J lost 1 base, and 9 bases stayed unmatched. The CDR3 DNA is TGTGCCAACAAATGGACAGGGGGCACGTCTGGGGCCAACGTCCTGACTTTC. This gives the protein CANKWTGGTSGANVLTF.

This clonotype was detected ten times or more. J is TRBJ2-4 and V is TRBV29-1; no clear D gene. V shed 6 bases and J shed 2 bases, with 17 bases lying between them. The CDR3 spans 15 residues. Germline assignment: CDR1 SQVTM and CDR2 ANQGSEA. The CDR3 DNA reads as TGCAGCGTCGAGTACAGTATCCAAACCAAAAACATTCAGTACTTC. Amino acid sequence: CSVEYSIQTKNIQYF. Full variable domain (missing parts from reference TRBV29-1 and TRBJ2-4): SAVISQKPSRDICQRGTSLTIQCQVDSQVTMMFWYRQQPGQSLTLIATANQGSEATYESGFVIDKFPISRPNLTFSTLTVSNMSPEDSSIYLCSVEYSIQTKNIQYFGAGTRLSVL.

This clonotype showed up just a few times. The chain employs TRBV7-2 and TRBJ2-7; D unresolved. CDR1 and CDR2 from the germline V gene are SGHTA and FQGNSA. CDR3 size: 11 residues. V was shortened by 5 bases and J by 6 bases, with 8 bases between the two germline ends. CDR3 nucleotide sequence: TGTGCCAGCAGCCTCCACGGCGAGCAGTACTTC. This translates into CASSLHGEQYF.

To note about this clonotype: Being one base from a much bigger clone, this may be a read error. The rearrangement joins TRBV12-3 or TRBV12-4 to TRBJ1-1; D remains unclear. V lost 8 bases, J lost 7 bases, and 14 bases lay in between. The CDR3 runs to 12 residues. CDR3 in amino acids: CASGTLTFEAFF. The DNA of the CDR3 is TGTGCCAGCGGTACTTTAACCTTTGAAGCTTTCTTT.

This clonotype was observed at least ten times. The chain couples TRBV28 to TRBJ2-7, with D maybe TRBD2 (6 bases). Trimming stripped 5 bases from V and 9 bases from J, with 20 bases between. The CDR3 sequence is 14 residues long. The V gene's germline CDR1 is MDHEN and CDR2 SYDVKM. CDR3 residues: CASSNRDSGSAQYF. Written as DNA, the CDR3 is TGTGCCAGCAGTAACCGGGACTCCGGGTCCGCGCAGTACTTC.

A word on this clonotype: It may be a read error: a sequence one base away is much more abundant. This chain uses TRBV4-1 with TRBJ1-5; the D gene is possibly TRBD1 (5 bases). V was trimmed by 0 bases and J by 4 bases, leaving 13 bases between them. CDR1 is MGHRA and CDR2 is YSYEKL in the germline V gene. The CDR3 consists of 16 residues. CDR3 amino acids: CASSQDTGAGNQPQHF. The DNA for the CDR3 is TGCGCCAGCAGCCAAGATACGGGAGCAGGGAATCAGCCCCAGCATTTT.

This clonotype appeared many times. The chain uses TRBV14 and TRBJ1-4; D perhaps matches TRBD1 (6 bases). This CDR3 is built from 14 residues. Germline CDR1 and CDR2: SGHDN and FVKESK. The ends were cut back, 3 bases at V and 8 bases at J, with 13 bases in the middle. CDR3 sequence: CASSHLGAEEKLFF. DNA of the CDR3: TGTGCCAGCAGCCATCTGGGGGCCGAAGAAAAACTGTTTTTT.

The genes are TRBV6-5 and TRBJ2-7; D is perhaps TRBD1 (6 bases). The CDR3 contains 15 residues. The V gene lost 6 bases and the J gene lost 2 bases, with 17 bases spanning the gap. Germline V CDR1 and CDR2: MNHEY, SVGAGI. The CDR3 nucleotides read TGTGCCAGCAGCCCTCAGGGGCACCTCCCCTACGAGCAGTACTTC. Translated: CASSPQGHLPYEQYF.

The DNA of the CDR3 is TGTGCCAGTAGTATCGGGACCGGGGTGGCAGATACGCAGTATTTT. It yields the protein CASSIGTGVADTQYF. V is TRBV19 and J is TRBJ2-3, with D perhaps TRBD1 or TRBD2 (5 bases each). Per the germline V gene, CDR1 is LNHDA and CDR2 is SQIVND (reference sequence). The CDR3 covers 15 residues. V shed 3 bases and J shed 4 bases, with 14 bases lying between them.

Details on this clonotype: A much larger clone differs from this one at a single base, so this may be a read error. The chain recombines TRBV24-1 with TRBJ2-2; the D is unclear. Germline CDR1 KGHDR, CDR2 SFDVKD. Trimming stripped 1 base from V and 3 bases from J, with 14 bases between. CDR3 size: 17 residues. CDR3 sequence: CATSDFRVLPDTGELFF. As DNA, the CDR3 is TGTGCCACCAGTGATTTCCGCGTCCTACCGGACACCGGGGAGCTGTTTTTT.

V is TRBV9 and J is TRBJ2-1; possible D gene TRBD1, 6 bases. CDR3 length: 15 amino acids. Trimming shortened V by 3 bases and J by 2 bases, and 12 bases separated the two germline ends. Germline CDR1 reads SGDLS; CDR2 reads YYNGEE. The CDR3 nucleotides are TGTGCCAGCAGCGCAGGGACAAGTCCCTACAATGAGCAGTTCTTC. Protein sequence: CASSAGTSPYNEQFF.

The chain combines TRBV4-1 with TRBJ1-3; perhaps TRBD1 as D (6 bases). Between the trimmed V and J ends, which lost 4 bases and 4 bases, there was a span of 8 bases. The CDR3 runs to 13 residues. CDR1 MGHRA and CDR2 YSYEKL come from the germline V gene. CDR3 DNA: TGCGCCAGCAGCCTCGGACAGGGAAACACCATATATTTT. As protein: CASSLGQGNTIYF.

This clonotype was observed many times. The V call is TRBV25-1, the J call TRBJ2-7; 7 bases map to TRBD2. Trimming at V came to 4 bases and at J to 0 bases, leaving 6 bases not matched to a gene. The CDR3 is 15 residues long. The germline CDR1 and CDR2 sequences are MGHDK and SYGVNS. CDR3 in DNA: TGTGCCAGCAGTGCTTTCCGGGACTACTCCTACGAGCAGTACTTC. Residues: CASSAFRDYSYEQYF.

This clonotype was detected only a few times. The chain joins TRBV6-5 to TRBJ1-1; possible D gene TRBD1, 5 bases. Trimming pared 0 bases from V and 3 bases from J, leaving 11 bases between. The germline CDR1 and CDR2 sequences are MNHEY and SVGAGI. The CDR3 length is 15 residues. The CDR3 loop reads CASSYSDPGYTEAFF. CDR3 bases: TGTGCCAGCAGTTACTCGGATCCAGGGTACACTGAAGCTTTCTTT.

This clonotype has more than one count but fewer than ten. This sequence joins TRBV7-9 and TRBJ1-2; D possibly corresponds to TRBD1 (5 bases). CDR3 length equals 17 residues. V was trimmed by 3 bases and J by 0 bases, leaving 17 bases between them. The germline CDR1 and CDR2 sequences are SEHNR and FQNEAQ (reference sequence). In DNA form, the CDR3 reads TGTGCCAGCAGCTTCCCGGGCAGGGAAGACTCTAACTATGGCTACACCTTC. Translation: CASSFPGREDSNYGYTF.

With regard to this clonotype: The junction does not match germline at one end; this may be a read error. This chain connects TRBV10-3 to TRBJ2-3; perhaps D is TRBD1 or TRBD2 (5 bases each). This CDR3 has 14 amino acids. Germline V gives CDR1 ENHRY, CDR2 SYGVKD. The CDR3 is CAIGDGGGTDTQYF. The CDR3 DNA sequence: TGTGCCATCGGTGATGGTGGGGGAACAGATACGCAGTATTTT.

The sample holds a few counts of this clonotype. This chain joins TRBV20-1 and TRBJ2-7; 7 positions match TRBD2. Unmatched junction bases numbered 15, after V lost 5 bases and J lost 2 bases. CDR3 length: 16 residues. Germline values: CDR1 DFQATT, CDR2 SNEGSKA (reference sequence). The CDR3 region is CSASDGVNSGPYEQYF. The DNA for the CDR3 is TGCAGTGCTTCCGATGGGGTTAATAGCGGGCCCTACGAGCAGTACTTC.

V is TRBV7-9 and J is TRBJ2-7; unclear D gene. CDR1 and CDR2 (germline): SEHNR, FQNEAQ (reference sequence). The CDR3 contains 12 residues. V was clipped by 2 bases and J by 9 bases, with 11 bases between them. CDR3 region: CASSLSGHGQYF. CDR3 coding DNA: TGTGCCAGCAGCTTAAGTGGGCACGGGCAGTACTTC.

This clonotype was detected only a few times. V and J are TRBV7-9 and TRBJ1-4, with D hard to call. This CDR3 has 15 amino acids. Per the germline V gene, CDR1 is SEHNR and CDR2 is FQNEAQ (reference sequence). V dropped 1 base and J dropped 0 bases, with 6 bases sitting between them. The DNA of the CDR3 is TGTGCCAGCAGCTTAGAGCTCGCAACTAATGAAAAACTGTTTTTT. Protein sequence: CASSLELATNEKLFF.

The chain combines TRBV30 with TRBJ1-1, with a weak D call TRBD1 (5 bases). The CDR3 is 14 residues long. Looked up from germline, CDR1 is GTSNPN and CDR2 is SVGIG (reference sequence). The V end was cut by 3 bases, the J end by 2 bases, with 13 bases between. The CDR3 here is CAWRSQGGNTEAFF. Here the CDR3 DNA reads TGTGCCTGGAGATCCCAGGGAGGTAACACTGAAGCTTTCTTT.